The rows below give T cell receptor beta chains drawn from one sample of a study of T-cell reconstitution after alpha-beta-depleted transplantation in children. TCRdb analysed the PCR reads with MiXCR anew, one entry per CDR3 protein. The profile covers around 490,000 distinct CDR3 sequences, with around 10% appearing a single time and approximately 14% taken by the ten largest. Here the sequenced sample was PBMCs, mostly from graft donor cells, taken 180 days after TCRalphabeta/CD19-depleted stem cell transplant. The receptors come from a female patient aged 2 to 10 who had a stem cell transplant for aplastic anemia, so the T cells may come from the graft donor. The CDR3 runs from the conserved cysteine through the conserved F or W. The order of the fields is J gene, clone size, V gene, D gene, CDR3 protein, CDR3 DNA. A D gene is named only where the DNA matches it firmly. Rows may omit the clone size; those that give it use once, few, many or a size class.

J: TRBJ1-4; size: NA; V: TRBV11-2; D: NA; CDR3: CASSLTGFRAGTNEKLFF; DNA: TGTGCCAGCAGCTTAACAGGGTTTCGAGCGGGAACTAATGAAAAACTGTTTTTT
J: TRBJ1-3; size: few; V: TRBV11-1; D: TRBD1; CDR3: CASSFYSTGTGSNYSGNTIYF; DNA: TGTGCCAGCAGCTTTTATTCTACCGGGACAGGGTCCAACTACTCTGGAAACACCATATATTTT
J: TRBJ1-5; size: NA; V: TRBV2; D: NA; CDR3: CASSEGGRNQPQHF; DNA: TGTGCCAGCAGTGAAGGAGGGCGGAATCAGCCCCAGCATTTT
J: TRBJ1-3; size: many; V: TRBV6-5; D: TRBD1; CDR3: CASSTAGTGSGNTIYF; DNA: TGTGCCAGCAGTACCGCCGGGACAGGGAGTGGAAACACCATATATTTT
J: TRBJ1-2; size: few; V: TRBV19; D: NA; CDR3: CASSPYTGQSTDGYTF; DNA: TGTGCCAGTAGTCCTTATACAGGGCAAAGTACGGATGGCTACACCTTC
J: TRBJ2-7; size: few; V: TRBV7-9; D: NA; CDR3: CASSRGDTYEQYF; DNA: TGTGCCAGCAGCAGGGGGGATACCTACGAGCAGTACTTC
J: TRBJ2-4; size: NA; V: TRBV18; D: TRBD1; CDR3: CASSPSFNTGGVRSKNIQYF; DNA: TGTGCAAGCTCACCGTCTTTCAATACAGGGGGCGTTAGGTCCAAAAACATTCAGTACTTC
J: TRBJ2-5; size: NA; V: TRBV29-1; D: TRBD1; CDR3: CSVEDRPQETQYF; DNA: TGCAGCGTTGAGGACAGGCCCCAAGAGACCCAGTACTTC
J: TRBJ2-3; size: NA; V: TRBV4-3; D: NA; CDR3: CASSQRSEPTTDTQYF; DNA: TGCGCCAGCAGCCAACGGAGTGAGCCTACCACAGATACGCAGTATTTT
J: TRBJ1-2; size: NA; V: TRBV28; D: NA; CDR3: CASSSESGNYGYTF; DNA: TGTGCCAGCAGTTCTGAGTCCGGTAACTATGGCTACACCTTC
J: TRBJ2-7; size: NA; V: TRBV20-1; D: NA; CDR3: CSAQLLYEQYF; DNA: TGCAGTGCCCAATTACTCTACGAGCAGTACTTC
J: TRBJ1-5; size: NA; V: TRBV7-2; D: NA; CDR3: CASQYQGNQPQHF; DNA: TGTGCCAGCCAATACCAGGGGAATCAGCCCCAGCATTTT
J: TRBJ1-1; size: many; V: TRBV5-1; D: NA; CDR3: CASSLMGPASFF; DNA: TGCGCCAGCAGCTTGATGGGTCCGGCGTCTTTCTTT
J: TRBJ2-7; size: NA; V: TRBV30; D: TRBD2; CDR3: CAWRLAGSSYEQYF; DNA: TGTGCCTGGAGACTAGCGGGTTCCTCCTACGAGCAGTACTTC
J: TRBJ2-1; size: NA; V: TRBV20-1; D: NA; CDR3: CSAPPGRGSYNEQFF; DNA: TGCAGTGCTCCCCCCGGGAGAGGCTCCTACAATGAGCAGTTCTTC
J: TRBJ2-6; size: NA; V: TRBV5-1; D: NA; CDR3: CASSSEGPGANVLTF; DNA: TGCGCCAGCAGCTCCGAGGGCCCTGGGGCCAACGTCCTGACTTTC
J: TRBJ1-3; size: few; V: TRBV12-3/TRBV12-4; D: NA; CDR3: CASTPQIGNTIYF; DNA: TGTGCCAGCACCCCCCAGATCGGAAACACCATATATTTT
J: TRBJ2-1; size: few; V: TRBV29-1; D: TRBD2; CDR3: CSVEGLAGGGAYNEQFF; DNA: TGCAGCGTTGAGGGACTAGCGGGAGGGGGCGCCTACAATGAGCAGTTCTTC
J: TRBJ2-4; size: many; V: TRBV12-3/TRBV12-4; D: TRBD2; CDR3: CASGESSGKAKNIQYF; DNA: TGTGCCAGCGGGGAGTCTAGCGGTAAAGCCAAAAACATTCAGTACTTC
J: TRBJ2-1; size: few; V: TRBV20-1; D: TRBD2; CDR3: CSAKSGTSGTQFF; DNA: TGCAGTGCTAAGTCCGGGACTAGCGGCACGCAGTTCTTC
J: TRBJ1-2; size: NA; V: TRBV6-5; D: NA; CDR3: CASSYSPGVYGYTF; DNA: TGTGCCAGCAGTTACTCCCCAGGGGTCTATGGCTACACCTTC
J: TRBJ1-1; size: few; V: TRBV20-1; D: NA; CDR3: CSAADRAPRTEAFF; DNA: TGCAGTGCTGCGGACCGGGCCCCAAGAACTGAAGCTTTCTTT
J: TRBJ2-1; size: few; V: TRBV5-1; D: TRBD2; CDR3: CASSLGTSGGDEQFF; DNA: TGCGCCAGCAGCCTAGGGACTAGCGGGGGTGATGAGCAGTTCTTC
J: TRBJ2-2; size: NA; V: TRBV25-1; D: NA; CDR3: CASSESGRSGELFF; DNA: TGTGCCAGCAGTGAATCTGGGAGGTCCGGGGAGCTGTTTTTT
J: TRBJ2-5; size: few; V: TRBV30; D: TRBD1; CDR3: CACRRDRGLSETQYF; DNA: TGTGCCTGCCGGCGGGACAGGGGGCTTTCGGAGACCCAGTACTTC
J: TRBJ1-2; size: few; V: TRBV11-3; D: TRBD1; CDR3: CASSFGSWTGATRGYGYTF; DNA: TGTGCCAGCAGCTTTGGTAGCTGGACAGGGGCCACTCGGGGCTATGGCTACACCTTC
J: TRBJ2-1; size: NA; V: TRBV4-3; D: NA; CDR3: CASSPKSIIVPYNEQFF; DNA: TGCGCCAGCAGCCCCAAGTCGATAATAGTTCCTTACAATGAGCAGTTCTTC